This TCR beta chain was recovered during a study of T-cell memory formation after mild COVID-19 (dated by TCRdb to about 2021). With regard to the full study: TCR sequence clusters from the two donors were found to be largely donor specific. T-cell clones expanding and contracting after mild COVID-19 in a couple of donors were tracked by longitudinal TCRalpha and TCRbeta repertoire sequencing. The cohort comprised two young, previously healthy adult volunteers, one female and one male.

Worth noting for this clonotype: There is no known antigen for this receptor. Base qualities are not provided; no much larger clone lies one nucleotide away.

PBMCs were isolated by Ficoll-Paque density gradient centrifugation. What the work shows at the level of the full study, not this receptor alone: SARS-CoV-2 specificity was not confirmed for the second-wave clones peaking on day 37. Contracting CD4+ clones were found mainly in CM and EM memory subsets, while CD8+ clones were enriched in EMRA. Only a couple of mild cases were covered by the study, and larger cohorts that include severe cases with pre-infection samples were considered necessary. Clones contracting from day 15 to 85 had balanced CD4/CD8 phenotypes, while a second wave expanding from day 15 to 37 was biased towards CD4+. Some responding clones were found in pre-infection memory, which suggests that pre-existing cross-reactive memory T cells took part in the SARS-CoV-2 response.

Sequenced on an Illumina NovaSeq 6000. cDNA libraries for TCRalpha and TCRbeta were prepared by 5'RACE using constant-segment primers, with sample barcodes and unique molecular identifiers added. RNA was extracted from every sample with Trizol reagent. Libraries were amplified in two PCR steps, with a second sample barcode and Illumina TruSeq adapters added in the second step. Sequencing of libraries was performed on an Illumina NovaSeq with 2 x 150 bp paired-end reads. Per the authors' processing: Reads were demultiplexed and collapsed into UMI-guided consensus sequences with migec v1.2.7. Using mixcr v2.1.11, UMI consensuses were aligned to TRA and TRB V and J templates and then assembled into clonotypes. A clonotype was counted as expanded or contracted only when both edgeR and NoisET called the clonotype significant, with the noise models trained on biological replicates. For edgeR calls, a false discovery rate-adjusted p below 0.01 and a log2 fold-change threshold of 1 were applied. As an exploratory analysis of dynamics, max-normalized trajectories of the 1000 most abundant clonotypes were examined with PCA combined with hierarchical clustering. The CD4 or CD8 phenotype of responding clones was assigned using the separately sequenced CD4+ and CD8+ repertoires. TCRdb applied fastp at Q25 and MiXCR to the public reads, then kept only in-frame beta chains. Every distinct CDR3 protein forms one entry, paired with its most common genes and DNA. Clone size and V and J calls follow TCRdb, not the original study. This sample comprises about 49,000 distinct CDR3 sequences, roughly 27% of them detected only once. The ten biggest clones cover 40% to 50% of the sample.

The germline ends are 7 bases apart after V is trimmed by 5 bases and J by 2 bases. Including cysteine and phenylalanine, the CDR3 has 13 amino acids. Solely the CDR3 DNA is kept, with 39 bases framed from the first base. The germline V gene provides CDR1 SGHTA and CDR2 FQGTGA. The chain was built from TRBV7-3 and TRBJ2-4, and perhaps TRBD1 as D gene, on 5 matching bases. The specimen was PBMCs or a T cell subset sorted from them (not recorded which). The sequence derives from a man aged 18 to 29 who had mild COVID-19 (a few samples of this study predate the infection). The sample titles of this study are shuffled in the database, so cell type and time point are left out; the donor was told from shared clones. The CDR3 region: CASSPGPKNIQYF. The DNA reads TGTGCCAGCAGCCCAGGGCCCAAAAACATTCAGTACTTC.